The rows below give T cell receptor beta chains drawn from one sample of a study of shared clonotypes between healthy human individuals. Repertoires were generated with immunoSEQ multiplex PCR, while TCRdb's copy carries only in-frame clones and drops some. The sample gives approximately 2.5 million clones, more than 90% of which show up once; about 0.13% is in the top ten. The sequenced sample was naive CD4+ T cells sorted from blood. These receptors originate from a man between 18 and 35 years old in good health. Both conserved end residues are part of each CDR3. The D gene is left open where the match is weak.

-	TRBV30	TRBJ1-6	CAWSRDISPLHF
TRBD1	TRBV19	TRBJ2-7	CASSMGQTLYEQYF
-	TRBV30	TRBJ2-6	CAWRFGSRTNSGANVLTF
TRBD2	TRBV10-2	TRBJ2-3	CASRLAGGRADTQYF
-	TRBV5-1	TRBJ1-6	CASSPRGGEGKSPLHF
-	TRBV5-1	TRBJ1-1	CASSTSGRVTEAFF
-	TRBV5-1	TRBJ2-1	CASSRFADSVSYNEQFF
TRBD1	TRBV19	TRBJ1-3	CASRTTGGPAGNTIYF
-	TRBV30	TRBJ1-4	CAWSAVTLRDEKLFF
TRBD1	TRBV19	TRBJ1-4	CASSTSGQGFYEKLFF
-	TRBV5-5	TRBJ1-4	CASSEVATNEKLFF
-	TRBV7-2	TRBJ1-1	CASSLGIDLNTEAFF
-	TRBV27	TRBJ1-5	CASSLFRGSNQPQHF
-	TRBV28	TRBJ2-4	CASSFSNPGIQYF
-	TRBV7-2	TRBJ2-1	CASSLAVGIYNEQFF
-	TRBV6-6	TRBJ1-6	CASSYYVQGASPLHF
TRBD1	TRBV27	TRBJ1-4	CASSPRTGYEKLFF
TRBD2	TRBV9	TRBJ2-7	CASSVGVAGAGEQYF
-	TRBV7-9	TRBJ1-3	CASTSGGISGNTIYF
TRBD2	TRBV5-1	TRBJ2-7	CASSPSWVTSAAYF
-	TRBV6-5	TRBJ1-4	CASSPGTADPSLIF
-	TRBV29-1	TRBJ2-5	CSEIALGETQYF
TRBD1	TRBV5-4	TRBJ2-7	CASSPGRDRSLYEQYF
-	TRBV11-2	TRBJ2-7	CASSPNSGNPYEQYF
TRBD1	TRBV4-1	TRBJ2-7	CASSQDLPGQGIFYEQYF
-	TRBV6-1	TRBJ2-1	CASRPAPQRTEQFF
TRBD2	TRBV6-5	TRBJ2-1	CASIGLAGGRNEQFF
-	TRBV6-5	TRBJ1-1	CASSRRASGKAFF
-	TRBV13	TRBJ1-2	CASRLSGAGLGYTF